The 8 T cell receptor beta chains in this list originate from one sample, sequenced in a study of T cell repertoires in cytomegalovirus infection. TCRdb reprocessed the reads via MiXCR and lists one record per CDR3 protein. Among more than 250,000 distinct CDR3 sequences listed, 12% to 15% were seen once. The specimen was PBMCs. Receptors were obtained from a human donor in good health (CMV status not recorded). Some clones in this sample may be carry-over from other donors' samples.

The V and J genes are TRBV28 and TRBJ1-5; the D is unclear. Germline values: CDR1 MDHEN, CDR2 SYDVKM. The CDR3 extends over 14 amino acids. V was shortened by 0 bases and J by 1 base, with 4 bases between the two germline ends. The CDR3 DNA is TGTGCCAGCAGTTTATGGGGAAGCAATCAGCCCCAGCATTTT. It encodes CASSLWGSNQPQHF.

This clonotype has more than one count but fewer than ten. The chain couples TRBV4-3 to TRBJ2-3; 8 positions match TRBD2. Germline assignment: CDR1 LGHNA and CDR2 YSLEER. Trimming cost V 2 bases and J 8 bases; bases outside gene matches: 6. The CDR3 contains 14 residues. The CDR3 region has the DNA TGCGCCAGCAGCCAAACGTCCCGGGGGGGTACGCAGTATTTT. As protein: CASSQTSRGGTQYF.

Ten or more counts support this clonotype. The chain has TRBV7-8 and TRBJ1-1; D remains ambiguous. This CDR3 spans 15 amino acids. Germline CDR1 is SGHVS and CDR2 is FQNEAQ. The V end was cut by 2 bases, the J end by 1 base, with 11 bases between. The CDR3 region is CASSLHLAENTEAFF. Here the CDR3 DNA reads TGTGCCAGCAGCTTACACTTGGCAGAGAACACTGAAGCTTTCTTT.

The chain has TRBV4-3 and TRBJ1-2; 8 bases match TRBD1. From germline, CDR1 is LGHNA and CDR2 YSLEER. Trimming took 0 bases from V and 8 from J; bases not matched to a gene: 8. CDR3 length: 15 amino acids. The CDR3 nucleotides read TGCGCCAGCAGCCAAGATGACCAGGGGGCAAGCGGCTACACCTTC. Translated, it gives CASSQDDQGASGYTF.

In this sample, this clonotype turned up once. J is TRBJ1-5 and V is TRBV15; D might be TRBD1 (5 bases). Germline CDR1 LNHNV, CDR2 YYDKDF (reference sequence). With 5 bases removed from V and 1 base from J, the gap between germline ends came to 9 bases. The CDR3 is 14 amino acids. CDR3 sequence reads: CATSPRGSNQPQHF. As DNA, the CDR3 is TGTGCCACCAGCCCCCGGGGGAGCAATCAGCCCCAGCATTTT.

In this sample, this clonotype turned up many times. CDR3 protein: CASSEAHRGDDTEAFF. The CDR3, as DNA: TGTGCCAGCAGTGAAGCCCACAGGGGCGACGACACTGAAGCTTTCTTT. The chain carries TRBV2 and TRBJ1-1; 7 bases are shared with TRBD1. CDR1 SNHLY and CDR2 FYNNEI come from the germline V gene. With 0 bases clipped from V and 3 bases from J, the junction kept 7 bases outside the gene matches. The CDR3 has 16 amino acids.

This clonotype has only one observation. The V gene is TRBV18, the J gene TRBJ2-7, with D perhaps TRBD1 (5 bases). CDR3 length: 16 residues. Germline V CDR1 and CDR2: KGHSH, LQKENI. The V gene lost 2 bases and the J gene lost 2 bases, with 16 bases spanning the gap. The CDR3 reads CASSPYSRQTAYEQYF. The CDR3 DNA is TGTGCCAGCTCACCATACTCGCGGCAGACAGCCTACGAGCAGTACTTC.

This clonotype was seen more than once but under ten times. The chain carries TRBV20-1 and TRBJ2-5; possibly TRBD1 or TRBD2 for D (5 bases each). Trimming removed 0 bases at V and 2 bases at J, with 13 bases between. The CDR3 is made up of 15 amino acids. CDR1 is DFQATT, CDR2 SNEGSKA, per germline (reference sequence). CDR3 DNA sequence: TGCAGTGCTAGAGATTTTCGGGGCCCTCAAGAGACCCAGTACTTC. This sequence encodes CSARDFRGPQETQYF.